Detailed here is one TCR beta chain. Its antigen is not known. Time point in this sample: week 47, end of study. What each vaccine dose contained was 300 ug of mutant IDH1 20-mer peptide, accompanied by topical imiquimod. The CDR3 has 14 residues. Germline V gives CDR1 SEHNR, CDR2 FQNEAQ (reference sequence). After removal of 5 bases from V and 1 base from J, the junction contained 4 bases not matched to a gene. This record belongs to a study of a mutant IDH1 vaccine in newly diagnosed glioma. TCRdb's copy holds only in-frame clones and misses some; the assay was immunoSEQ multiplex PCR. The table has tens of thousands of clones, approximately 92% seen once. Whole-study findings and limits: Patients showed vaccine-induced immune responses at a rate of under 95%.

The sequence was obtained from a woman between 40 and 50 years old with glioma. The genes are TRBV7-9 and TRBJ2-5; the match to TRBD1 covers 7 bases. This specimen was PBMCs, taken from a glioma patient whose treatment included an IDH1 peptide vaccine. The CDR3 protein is CASSKGQTQETQYF. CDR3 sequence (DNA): TGTGCCAGCAGCAAGGGACAGACCCAAGAGACCCAGTACTTC.